Listed below are T cell receptor beta chains from one sample, sequenced in a study of response to subunit inactivated influenza vaccine. Each CDR3 protein is one row after TCRdb ran MiXCR on the RT-PCR reads. Of 500,000 to 550,000 distinct CDR3 sequences listed, approximately 7.7% are singletons. The sample in question was PBMCs from blood, obtained less than 30 months after vaccination. These receptors were obtained from a man between 50 and 69 years old who received an inactivated influenza vaccine. The CDR3 runs from the conserved cysteine through the conserved F or W. The D gene is left open where the match is weak. Only some rows state a clone size, as once, few, many or a class for expanded clones.

length	D	V	size	J	DNA	CDR3
14	TRBD2	TRBV29-1	NA	TRBJ2-1	TGCAGCGTCCGAGTAGCGGGGGGCGGACATGAGCAGTTCTTC	CSVRVAGGGHEQFF
14	NA	TRBV5-1	few	TRBJ2-7	TGCGCCAGCAGCTTAGGCCAGAACCTTTACGAGCAGTACTTC	CASSLGQNLYEQYF
14	TRBD2	TRBV29-1	few	TRBJ2-1	TGCAGCGTCTCCGGGACTAGCGGCGACAATGAGCAGTTCTTC	CSVSGTSGDNEQFF
14	TRBD2	TRBV12-3/TRBV12-4	few	TRBJ2-7	TGTGCCAGCAGGCTCGGGACTAGCGCTCACGAGCAGTACTTC	CASRLGTSAHEQYF
13	NA	TRBV5-5	NA	TRBJ1-1	TGTGCCAGCAGCTGGGTGTTGCAGGGTGGATCTTTCTTT	CASSWVLQGGSFF
13	NA	TRBV6-1	NA	TRBJ2-3	TGTGCCAGCAGACACAGGGCGGCAGATACGCAGTATTTT	CASRHRAADTQYF
13	NA	TRBV6-1	few	TRBJ2-7	TGTGCCAGCAGTGACGCGGGGACCGACGAGCAGTACTTC	CASSDAGTDEQYF
14	TRBD1	TRBV7-9	NA	TRBJ1-2	TGTGCCAGCAGCTTCGCCGGGACAGGGTATGGCTACACCTTC	CASSFAGTGYGYTF
13	TRBD1	TRBV6-6	NA	TRBJ1-5	TGTGCCGGGGGGGACAGGGTGGGGCAGCCCCAGCATTTT	CAGGDRVGQPQHF
13	NA	TRBV11-2	few	TRBJ2-5	TGTGCCAGCAGCTTAGAGACTCAAGAGACCCAGTACTTC	CASSLETQETQYF
14	TRBD1	TRBV12-3/TRBV12-4	few	TRBJ1-4	TGTGCCAGCAGTTTGACAGGGGGCGTTGAAAAACTGTTTTTT	CASSLTGGVEKLFF
15	TRBD1	TRBV20-1	many	TRBJ1-4	TGCAGTGCTAGTGTCGTCAGGGAGGGGGCTGAAAAACTGTTTTTT	CSASVVREGAEKLFF
15	NA	TRBV20-1	NA	TRBJ2-2	TGCAGTGCTAGAGGCAGGGGGGGATACTCCGGGGAGCTGTTTTTT	CSARGRGGYSGELFF
15	NA	TRBV28	many	TRBJ2-7	TGTGCCAGCAGTTTGAGGGGCCCGAGCTCCTACGAGCAGTACTTC	CASSLRGPSSYEQYF
15	NA	TRBV7-2	NA	TRBJ2-2	TGTGCCAGCAGCGTAGTGCAGGGAGGCACCGGGGAGCTGTTTTTT	CASSVVQGGTGELFF
18	NA	TRBV14	NA	TRBJ2-5	TGTGCCAGCAGCCAAGTGGCGGATGTGGGGGTTCTCGGGGAGACCCAGTACTTC	CASSQVADVGVLGETQYF